These 20 T cell receptor beta chains originate from one sample sequenced in a study of blood T cells in healthy people across ages. A second roughly 6 to 11 cycle PCR used barcoded and J-beta primers. Each CDR3 protein is one row after TCRdb ran MiXCR on the 5' RACE reads. The sample yields about 780,000 distinct CDR3 sequences, about half seen once. Sequencing used blood. These receptors were taken from an elderly man in good health.

V and J are TRBV7-2 and TRBJ1-4, with 8 nucleotides matching TRBD1. This CDR3 is 17 amino acids long. Germline lookup yields CDR1 SGHTA and CDR2 FQGNSA. Trimming removed 1 base from V and 3 bases from J; junction bases left unmatched: 7. CDR3 DNA sequence: TGTGCCAGCAGCTTAGATTTTCAGGGGGCCTCTAATGAAAAACTGTTTTTT. This encodes CASSLDFQGASNEKLFF.

About this clonotype itself: A much bigger clone sits one base away, suggesting this may be a read error. The V gene is TRBV20-1, the J gene TRBJ2-1; 9 bases agree with TRBD2. Near its end, the DNA agrees better with TRBJ2-7, so the J call may be wrong. The CDR3 totals 14 residues. Germline V gene data show CDR1 as DFQATT and CDR2 as SNEGSKA (reference sequence). The DNA for the CDR3 is TGCAGTGCTGTCCGACGAGCGGGAGGATCCGAGCAGTACTTC. Translated: CSAVRRAGGSEQYF.

This clonotype was recorded many times. V and J are TRBV7-2 and TRBJ2-3; 8 bases are shared with TRBD2. The CDR3 sequence is 15 residues long. After removal of 5 bases from V and 1 base from J, the junction contained 5 bases not matched to a gene. Germline V gives CDR1 SGHTA, CDR2 FQGNSA. CDR3: CASSPSSGRTDTQYF. The DNA of the CDR3 is TGTGCCAGCAGCCCGTCTAGCGGGCGCACAGATACGCAGTATTTT.

This sequence joins TRBV28 and TRBJ1-1, with D maybe TRBD1 (5 bases). The germline V and J ends were trimmed by 6 bases and 4 bases, with 18 bases remaining between them. Germline V gene sequence: CDR1 MDHEN, CDR2 SYDVKM. The CDR3 has 15 amino acids. The CDR3, as DNA: TGTGCCAGCAGCCCGATTGGGGGGGACGTCACTGAAGCTTTCTTT. Its translation is CASSPIGGDVTEAFF.

This clonotype has a count of ten or more. This chain links TRBV29-1 with TRBJ2-4; 7 positions match TRBD1. The length of the CDR3 is 14 residues. Trimming at V came to 4 bases and at J to 3 bases, leaving 6 bases not matched to a gene. The germline V gene encodes CDR1 SQVTM and CDR2 ANQGSEA. This CDR3 is CSVAGYRGKNIQYF. CDR3 in DNA: TGCAGCGTTGCGGGGTACAGGGGCAAAAACATTCAGTACTTC.

Turning to this clonotype: The junction and the germline gene differ at one end; a read error may be behind it. The rearrangement links TRBV10-3 to TRBJ1-4, with 7 bases lining up with TRBD1. CDR3 length: 14 amino acids. Germline CDR1 and CDR2: ENHRY and SYGVKD. CDR3 nucleotides: TGTGCCATCAGGGGGGACAGCCAGGACGAAAAACCGTTTTTT. Translating it yields CAIRGDSQDEKPFF.

The rearrangement joins TRBV6-5 to TRBJ2-1, with TRBD2 matching over 12 bases. The CDR3 extends over 14 amino acids. Germline-derived CDR1 and CDR2 are MNHEY and SVGAGI. After removal of 7 bases from V and 10 bases from J, the junction contained 8 bases not matched to a gene. In DNA form, the CDR3 reads TGTGCCAGCAAAAGGACTAGCGGGATTTACGAGCAGTTCTTC. This sequence encodes CASKRTSGIYEQFF.

Remarks on this clonotype: This may be a read error: a much more frequent sequence differs by one nucleotide. The rearrangement uses TRBV20-1 and TRBJ2-7; 10 nucleotides line up with TRBD1. The CDR3 is 14 residues long. Germline lookup yields CDR1 DFQATT and CDR2 SNEGSKA (reference sequence). J lost 7 bases, V lost 0 bases, and 6 bases had no gene match. The CDR3 DNA reads TGCAGTGCTAGAGATGGGACAGGGGACAATGAGCAGTACTTC. This codes for CSARDGTGDNEQYF.

This rearrangement joins TRBV15 to TRBJ2-7, with D maybe TRBD2 (6 bases). Trimming shortened V by 0 bases and J by 4 bases, and 13 bases separated the two germline ends. The length of the CDR3 is 15 residues. Germline V gene data show CDR1 as LNHNV and CDR2 as YYDKDF (reference sequence). The CDR3 here is CATSRDLLANYEQYF. The CDR3 DNA is TGTGCCACCAGCAGAGATTTACTAGCTAATTACGAGCAGTACTTC.

The chain uses TRBV5-5 and TRBJ2-5; 10 positions agree with TRBD1. The CDR3 extends over 16 amino acids. Germline-derived CDR1 and CDR2 are SGHKS and YYEKEE (reference sequence). V lost 4 bases to trimming and J lost 11 bases; unmatched junction nucleotides: 17. The CDR3 sequence is CASSPTLGQGTREQYF. Here the CDR3 DNA reads TGTGCCAGCAGCCCGACATTGGGACAGGGGACTCGGGAGCAGTACTTC.

The chain has TRBV3-1 and TRBJ2-4, with 9 bases aligning to TRBD2. The J call may be wrong; the DNA end is better matched by TRBJ2-7. This CDR3 region has 14 residues. CDR1 is LGHDT, CDR2 YNNKEL, per germline (reference sequence). The CDR3 nucleotides read TGTGCCAGCAGCTCTACTAGCGGGTTACACGAGCAGTACTTC. The encoded protein is CASSSTSGLHEQYF.

The CDR3 region is CSARDQVMNTEAFF. In DNA form, the CDR3 reads TGCAGTGCTAGAGATCAGGTGATGAACACTGAAGCTTTCTTT. The V call is TRBV20-1, the J call TRBJ1-1; unclear D gene. The germline V and J ends were trimmed by 0 bases and 0 bases, with 8 bases remaining between them. The germline V gene has CDR1 DFQATT and CDR2 SNEGSKA (reference sequence). The CDR3 has 14 residues.

This clonotype was observed a handful of times. This chain uses TRBV10-3 with TRBJ2-3; possibly TRBD2 for D (5 bases). Germline loops: CDR1 ENHRY, CDR2 SYGVKD. Trimming removed 0 bases at V and 4 bases at J, with 17 bases between. This CDR3 comprises 17 residues. CDR3 nucleotides: TGTGCCATCAGTGAGTCGTTTGGTGGGAGTAACGCAGATACGCAGTATTTT. Protein product: CAISESFGGSNADTQYF.

The chain uses TRBV25-1 and TRBJ2-1, with 7 bases aligning to TRBD1. Germline trimming cut 7 bases from V and 2 bases from J; bases unmatched to any gene: 5. Germline V lookup: CDR1 MGHDK, CDR2 SYGVNS. The length of the CDR3 is 14 residues. CDR3 sequence reads: CASTRQGPYNEQFF. CDR3 nucleotides: TGTGCCAGCACCAGACAGGGTCCCTACAATGAGCAGTTCTTC. Using reference TRBV25-1 and TRBJ2-1 for the parts outside the CDR3, the full variable domain is EADIYQTPRYLVIGTGKKITLECSQTMGHDKMYWYQQDPGMELHLIHYSYGVNSTEKGDLSSESTVSRIRTEHFPLTLESARPSHTSQYLCASTRQGPYNEQFFGPGTRLTVL.

The chain combines TRBV6-1 with TRBJ2-3, with 16 positions matching TRBD2. The germline V gene encodes CDR1 MNHNS and CDR2 SASEGT. Unmatched junction bases numbered 6, after V lost 5 bases and J lost 4 bases. The length of the CDR3 is 17 residues. The CDR3 loop is CASSKGLAGGRADTQYF. CDR3 sequence (DNA): TGTGCCAGCAGTAAGGGACTAGCGGGAGGGCGGGCAGATACGCAGTATTTT.

The V call is TRBV4-1, the J call TRBJ2-1; 7 bases match TRBD2. The CDR3 is made up of 19 amino acids. Unmatched junction bases numbered 23, after V lost 4 bases and J lost 8 bases. Germline loops: CDR1 MGHRA, CDR2 YSYEKL. The CDR3 bases are TGCGCCAGCAGCCCCCGGGCGGGCCAAACGGCGGGAGTCTCGGATGAGCAGTTCTTC. Protein product: CASSPRAGQTAGVSDEQFF.

As for this clonotype: One end of the junction varies from germline; a read error may be responsible. This chain joins TRBV12-3 or TRBV12-4 and TRBJ2-1; 7 nucleotides align to TRBD2. The CDR3 is 14 amino acids. The CDR3: CASSLAGGPNEQLF. The CDR3 DNA reads as TGTGCCAGCAGTTTAGCGGGAGGGCCCAATGAGCAGTTATTC.

As concerns this clonotype: A read error may be the cause here, since a much bigger clone is one base away. This chain joins TRBV29-1 and TRBJ2-1; 11 bases line up with TRBD1. The J segment lost 13 bases and the V segment lost 7 bases, leaving 9 bases of the junction unmatched. The CDR3 has 12 residues. CDR1 is SQVTM, CDR2 ANQGSEA, per germline. CDR3 sequence reads: CSDGGQGETQFF. Here the CDR3 DNA reads TGCAGCGACGGGGGACAGGGGGAGACCCAGTTCTTC.

The sample holds a few counts of this clonotype. The CDR3 coding sequence is TGTGCCAGCAGCACTCGACTGTACCAAGAGACCCAGTACTTC. Translating gives CASSTRLYQETQYF. The V call is TRBV9, the J call TRBJ2-5, with D uncertain. CDR3 size: 14 residues. With 4 bases removed from V and 0 bases from J, the gap between germline ends came to 10 bases. CDR1 is SGDLS and CDR2 is YYNGEE in the germline V gene.

This clonotype came up a few times. The chain uses TRBV13 and TRBJ2-7; TRBD1 agrees at 7 bases. The CDR3 has 14 residues. Germline V CDR1 and CDR2: PRHDT, FYEKMQ (reference sequence). V lost 2 bases to trimming and J lost 2 bases; unmatched junction nucleotides: 3. DNA of the CDR3: TGTGCCAGCAGCTTATCGGACAGGCCCTACGAGCAGTACTTC. Translation gives CASSLSDRPYEQYF.